This entry concerns a single T cell receptor (beta chain). The antigen it recognizes is unknown. Nothing much larger sits one base from this clone, and base qualities are not available. RNA was extracted using the RNeasy kit, and roughly 0.5 to 1 microgram was reverse transcribed with random hexamers. The immunoSEQ multiplex PCR assay, which covers 54 Vbeta and 13 Jbeta segments, was used to amplify TCR beta CDR3 regions. Bias from PCR amplification was corrected by using a synthetic template baseline for primer optimization and for computational correction. Processing in the source paper ran as follows. Only productive sequences were kept, with reads annotated to V, D and J genes according to IMGT and analyzed in immunoSEQ Analyzer. Clonality was computed as one minus Shannon entropy normalized by log2 of the number of productive unique sequences. Public and private clones were assessed among the 100 most prevalent clones of each patient and control. Clones were defined as Susac-specific when absent from the healthy and MS cohorts, from about 1,100 published viral clones and from other ImmuneACCESS disease sequences. TCRdb's own reprocessing of the public reads used fastp at Q25 and MiXCR and kept productive beta chains. Entries are consolidated by CDR3 protein sequence, retaining the most common genes and DNA. Here the V and J calls rest on TCRdb's processing, not on the authors' analysis. This sample holds 200,000 to 250,000 distinct CDR3 sequences; approximately 95% were observed only once. Together, the top ten hold less than 0.095% of the sample.

The sample belongs to a study of CD8 T cells in Susac syndrome (dated by TCRdb to the late 2010s). About the investigation overall: The study used repertoire sequencing to test whether antigen drove CD8+ T cell activation and differentiation in Susac syndrome. Study-level results and caveats: The study acknowledged that relatively few individuals were included in the TCR sequencing and HLA analysis.

High-throughput TCR beta sequencing profiled peripheral blood CD8+ and CD4+ T cells from healthy donors, Susac syndrome patients and multiple sclerosis patients. The multiple sclerosis controls were treatment-naive patients whose relapsing-remitting disease, either stable or active, fulfilled the revised McDonald criteria. Bulk CD8+ and CD4+ T cells were purified by magnetic negative isolation, while CD8+ TEMRA cells were enriched using FACS. Blood was collected in EDTA tubes and processed within 24 hours, with PBMCs isolated through density gradient centrifugation. PBMCs intended for TCR sequencing were frozen in liquid nitrogen and were later thawed in a 37 degrees C water bath. Purity of sorted or isolated CD4+, CD8+ and CD8+ TEMRA cells was at least 90%. The CDR3, from cysteine to phenylalanine, totals 15 residues. Solely the CDR3 DNA is kept, with 45 bases framed from the first base. V lost 0 bases and J lost 2 bases; the stretch between them is 12 bases long. The germline V gene (reference sequence) specifies DFQATT as CDR1 and SNEGSKA as CDR2.

Material for sequencing was CD4+ T cells from PBMCs. Here the chain combines TRBV20-1 and TRBJ2-3; the D gene assignment is ambiguous. The TCR comes from a human donor with multiple sclerosis. Read as DNA, the sequence is TGCAGTGCTAGAGATCCCGGCGGATTCACAGATACGCAGTATTTT. Translated, this is CSARDPGGFTDTQYF.